This TCR beta chain was recorded in a study of blood T cell repertoires in COVID-19. Libraries were prepared by immunoSEQ multiplex PCR; TCRdb keeps only in-frame clonotypes and omits some of them. The sample lists under 250,000 clones; 83% were seen once. CDR3 size: 16 residues. Germline assignment: CDR1 SGHRS and CDR2 YFSETQ. After removal of 4 bases from V and 4 bases from J, the junction contained 8 bases not matched to a gene. This chain uses TRBV5-1 with TRBJ2-2; 9 nucleotides match TRBD2. Sequenced sample: PBMCs or T cells enriched from blood (not recorded which). The origin of this receptor is a woman in her 50s who had been exposed to COVID-19. CDR3 nucleotides: TGCGCCAGCAGCCCGAACGCGGGAGGGATCACCGGGGAGCTGTTTTTT. The encoded protein is CASSPNAGGITGELFF.